The 15 T cell receptor beta chains reported below all come from one sample, sequenced in a study of PD-1 blockade in classical Hodgkin lymphoma. All patients relapsed after autologous stem cell transplantation, and brentuximab vedotin exposure varied. The data were produced by immunoSEQ multiplex PCR, yet TCRdb's version contains in-frame clones alone and is incomplete. Altogether about 2,300 clones are present, roughly 58% being singletons, with the ten largest covering roughly a third. Sequenced here: peripheral blood mononuclear cells (PBMCs), sampled at baseline. The receptors were gathered from a human donor with classical Hodgkin lymphoma.

This clone is medium-sized. The rearrangement uses TRBV7-6 and TRBJ2-7; the match to TRBD1 covers 7 bases. The V segment lost 0 bases and the J segment 5 bases; nucleotides outside the gene matches: 7. Germline V gene data show CDR1 as SGHVS and CDR2 as FNYEAQ. The CDR3 consists of 15 residues. The CDR3 protein is CASSLAGGGFHEQYF. CDR3 bases: TGTGCCAGCAGCTTAGCAGGGGGCGGTTTCCACGAGCAGTACTTC.

This clone is medium-sized (0.01 to 0.1%) by share. J is TRBJ2-2 and V is TRBV10-3; D possibly corresponds to TRBD1 (6 bases). V shed 6 bases and J shed 1 base, with 9 bases lying between them. This CDR3 comprises 14 residues. Germline loops: CDR1 ENHRY, CDR2 SYGVKD. CDR3 protein: CAIRQGWNTGELFF. The CDR3 nucleotides read TGTGCCATCAGACAGGGTTGGAACACCGGGGAGCTGTTTTTT.

This chain connects TRBV28 to TRBJ1-4; no definite D call. CDR1 and CDR2 (germline): MDHEN, SYDVKM. The V end was cut by 8 bases, the J end by 6 bases, with 7 bases between. The CDR3 runs to 11 residues. The CDR3 nucleotides are TGTGCCAGCTCTGAATATGAAAAACTGTTTTTT. Translation gives CASSEYEKLFF. Supplemented by reference TRBV28 and TRBJ1-4, the full variable domain reads DVKVTQSSRYLVKRTGEKVFLECVQDMDHENMFWYRQDPGLGLRLIYFSYDVKMKEKGDIPEGYSVSREKKERFSLILESASTNQTSMYLCASSEYEKLFFGSGTQLSVL.

The chain joins TRBV10-1 to TRBJ1-2, with no clear D. This CDR3 has 15 residues. From germline, CDR1 is WNHNN and CDR2 SYGVQD (reference sequence). Trimming removed 5 bases at V and 4 bases at J, with 17 bases between. Here the CDR3 DNA reads TGCGCCAGCAGTCCTAAGACGCGAAAGACCTATGGCTACACCTTC. The encoded protein is CASSPKTRKTYGYTF.

The J gene is TRBJ2-5, the V gene TRBV5-1; 10 bases align to TRBD2. V was pared by 1 base and J by 5 bases, with 8 bases of the junction left unmatched. The germline V gene has CDR1 SGHRS and CDR2 YFSETQ. There are 16 residues in the CDR3. The CDR3 spells CASSLRSGGARETQYF. The CDR3 coding sequence is TGCGCCAGCAGCTTGAGGAGCGGGGGGGCCCGGGAGACCCAGTACTTC.

V gene TRBV6-8 combines with J gene TRBJ1-1; TRBD1 might be the D (5 bases). The CDR3 length is 10 residues. Germline V lookup: CDR1 MNHGY, CDR2 SAAAGT. Trimming removed 8 bases at V and 5 bases at J, with 6 bases between. CDR3 nucleotide sequence: TGTGCCAGCCGGACAACTGAAGCTTTCTTT. Protein product: CASRTTEAFF.

This clone is deemed medium-sized (0.01 to 0.1%). V and J are TRBV18 and TRBJ1-5, with a tentative D call TRBD1 (6 bases). Between the trimmed V and J ends, which lost 3 bases and 7 bases, there was a span of 13 bases. The CDR3 sequence is 14 residues long. In germline, CDR1 is KGHSH, CDR2 LQKENI. CDR3 sequence reads: CASSPTTGNQPQHF. In DNA form, the CDR3 reads TGTGCCAGCTCACCGACCACAGGGAACCAGCCCCAGCATTTT.

The chain has TRBV7-9 and TRBJ2-5; 8 nucleotides agree with TRBD2. There are 15 residues in the CDR3. The V segment lost 4 bases and the J segment 5 bases; nucleotides outside the gene matches: 9. Germline V CDR1 and CDR2: SEHNR, FQNEAQ (reference sequence). The CDR3 DNA follows: TGTGCCAGCAGCTCAGGACTAGCATCTTGGGAGACCCAGTACTTC. Its protein product is CASSSGLASWETQYF. The whole variable domain, remainder taken from reference TRBV7-9 and TRBJ2-5, is DTGVSQNPRHKITKRGQNVTFRCDPISEHNRLYWYRQTLGQGPEFLTYFQNEAQLEKSRLLSDRFSAERPKGSFSTLEIQRTEQGDSAMYLCASSSGLASWETQYFGPGTRLLVL.

This clone appeared once. This chain joins TRBV10-2 and TRBJ1-3; no definite D call. CDR1 WSHSY and CDR2 SAAADI come from the germline V gene. V was shortened by 7 bases and J by 0 bases, with 13 bases between the two germline ends. This CDR3 is built from 15 residues. The CDR3 coding sequence is TGCGCCAGCACCATGGACCTGAGCTCTGGAAACACCATATATTTT. Its translation: CASTMDLSSGNTIYF.

The chain uses TRBV5-4 and TRBJ2-7, with no clear D. The V end lost 4 bases, the J end lost 0 bases, and 14 bases lay between the germline ends. This CDR3 comprises 15 residues. Germline V gene sequence: CDR1 SGHNT, CDR2 YYREEE (reference sequence). The CDR3 region has the DNA TGTGCCAGCAGCCGTGGCGCACCGAGCTCCTACGAGCAGTACTTC. Translating gives CASSRGAPSSYEQYF.

The J gene is TRBJ2-1, the V gene TRBV6-5; D possibly uses TRBD1 or TRBD2 (7 bases each). The CDR3 is 15 amino acids. The V end lost 0 bases, the J end lost 10 bases, and 16 bases lay between the germline ends. The germline V gene has CDR1 MNHEY and CDR2 SVGAGI. The CDR3 loop is CASSYSAQGGREQFF. The CDR3 nucleotides are TGTGCCAGCAGTTACTCGGCGCAGGGGGGGAGGGAGCAGTTCTTC.

This clone was detected a few times. The chain recombines TRBV19 with TRBJ1-2, with D tentatively TRBD1 (6 bases). Germline V CDR1 and CDR2: LNHDA, SQIVND (reference sequence). Trimming shortened V by 5 bases and J by 2 bases, and 21 bases separated the two germline ends. This CDR3 has 17 residues. DNA of the CDR3: TGTGCCAGTAGTCCCCAGTCGCGGGGGGGCCTCAACTATGGCTACACCTTC. The encoded protein is CASSPQSRGGLNYGYTF.

The genes are TRBV9 and TRBJ2-7; a weak D match, TRBD2 (7 bases). Germline CDR1 reads SGDLS; CDR2 reads YYNGEE. The CDR3 extends over 15 amino acids. The germline V and J ends were trimmed by 0 bases and 6 bases, with 16 bases remaining between them. CDR3 in amino acids: CASSVGSGGGGEQYF. Written as DNA, the CDR3 is TGTGCCAGCAGCGTAGGGAGTGGAGGGGGGGGCGAGCAGTACTTC. Together with reference TRBV9 and TRBJ2-7, the CDR3 gives the full variable domain: DSGVTQTPKHLITATGQRVTLRCSPRSGDLSVYWYQQSLDQGLQFLIQYYNGEERAKGNILERFSAQQFPDLHSELNLSSLELGDSALYFCASSVGSGGGGEQYFGPGTRLTVT.

The CDR3 coding sequence is TGTGCCAGCAGTTTTTCGCCCAGGCGTAACTATGGCTACACCTTC. Protein product: CASSFSPRRNYGYTF. The V call is TRBV27, the J call TRBJ1-2; D unresolved. The CDR3 sequence is 15 residues long. V dropped 3 bases and J dropped 1 base, with 12 bases sitting between them. The germline gives CDR1 MNHEY, CDR2 SMNVEV (reference sequence).

The V and J genes are TRBV7-2 and TRBJ2-3; 15 nucleotides line up with TRBD2. This CDR3 region has 15 residues. The ends lost 5 bases at V and 10 bases at J; junction bases unmatched: 7. The V gene's germline CDR1 is SGHTA and CDR2 FQGNSA. CDR3 loop: CASSPWTSGGAAQYF. The CDR3 DNA sequence: TGTGCCAGCAGCCCCTGGACTAGCGGGGGGGCCGCGCAGTATTTT.